This TCR beta chain derives from a study of beta chain features in type 1 diabetes. Study observations and caveats: Equally in patients and controls, shorter templates might have been favored by PCR. Comparison showed that naive, central memory and Treg TCRB repertoires appeared more similar among patients than among healthy donors. No resolution was reached here on whether HLA type influences TCRB rearrangement. cDNA sequencing could over-represent cells with high TCR expression.

This clone was detected a few times. The antigen remains unidentified. In germline, CDR1 is LGHNA, CDR2 YNFKEQ. Trimming removed 3 bases from V and 4 bases from J, with 12 bases in between. The CDR3 has 14 residues. Reverse transcribing all isolated RNA meant expressed TCRB transcripts were sequenced. Assay used: immunoSEQ multiplex PCR; TCRdb lists only in-frame clones, some missing. The sample lists approximately 340,000 clones; about 16% were seen once. The TCR was taken from a woman under 30 in good health. This chain uses TRBV4-2 with TRBJ1-1; D gene unclear. Sequences were obtained from naive CD4+ T cells from blood. This CDR3 is CASSQNEPGTEAFF. For the CDR3, the DNA is TGTGCCAGCAGCCAGAATGAGCCCGGCACTGAAGCTTTCTTT.